This T cell receptor (beta chain) was sequenced during a study of blood T cells in healthy people across ages. Deletions cut 4 bases from V and 5 bases from J, with 20 bases between. The CDR3 is made up of 16 amino acids. The germline gives CDR1 SGHTA, CDR2 FQGTGA. Primers used in a second PCR of about 7 to 12 cycles were a sample-barcoded 5' primer and a J-beta primer mix. Every cDNA was tagged by a template-switch adaptor with 12 random nucleotides. TCRdb called the 5' RACE reads again in MiXCR, with one record for every CDR3 protein. The data contain 750,000 to 1,000,000 distinct CDR3 sequences, about 27% of them singletons. There are many counts of this clonotype. This sample was shared with a second study, whose subject was T cells of mothers and their children.

The sample comprised blood. V gene TRBV7-3 combines with J gene TRBJ2-5; a weak D match, TRBD2 (6 bases). The sequence came from a woman between 40 and 50 years old in good health. CDR3 coding DNA: TGTGCCAGCAGCTCCTTTCGGGACTCCCGCGACGAGACCCAGTACTTC. This encodes CASSSFRDSRDETQYF.